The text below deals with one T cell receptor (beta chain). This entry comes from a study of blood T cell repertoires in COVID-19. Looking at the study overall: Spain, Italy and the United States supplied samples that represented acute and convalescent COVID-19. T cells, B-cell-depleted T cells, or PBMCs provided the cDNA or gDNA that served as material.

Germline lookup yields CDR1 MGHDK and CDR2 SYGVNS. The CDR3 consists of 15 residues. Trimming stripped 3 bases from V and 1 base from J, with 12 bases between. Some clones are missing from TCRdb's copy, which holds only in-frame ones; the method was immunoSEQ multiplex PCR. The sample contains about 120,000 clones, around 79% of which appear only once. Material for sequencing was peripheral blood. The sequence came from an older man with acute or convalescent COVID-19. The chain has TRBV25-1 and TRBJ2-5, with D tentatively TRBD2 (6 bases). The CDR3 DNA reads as TGTGCCAGCAGTGATCCCCGGGACTTCCAAGAGACCCAGTACTTC. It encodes CASSDPRDFQETQYF. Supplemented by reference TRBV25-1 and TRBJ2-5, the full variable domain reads EADIYQTPRYLVIGTGKKITLECSQTMGHDKMYWYQQDPGMELHLIHYSYGVNSTEKGDLSSESTVSRIRTEHFPLTLESARPSHTSQYLCASSDPRDFQETQYFGPGTRLLVL.